The clone carrying this TCR beta chain was seen once. This sample stems from a study of blood T cell repertoires in COVID-19. At the level of the study: The United States, Italy and Spain supplied acute and convalescent COVID-19 samples. T cells, B-cell-depleted T cells, or PBMCs provided the cDNA or gDNA that served as material.

Per the original methods: Cell counts per sample came from amplifying reference gene primers. Only in-frame clones appear in the TCRdb table, and some are missing; sequencing was by immunoSEQ multiplex PCR. V and J calls and clone size are copied from that table; D and trimming were computed from the DNA. The sample has about 200,000 clones, nearly 90% seen once; the top ten hold about 0.66%. CDR1 is MNHEY, CDR2 SVGAGI, per germline. The CDR3 spans 13 residues. Trimming shortened V by 2 bases and J by 3 bases, and 7 bases separated the two germline ends. Specimen: peripheral blood. The source of this sequence is a man aged 50-60 years with acute or convalescent COVID-19. The gene calls are TRBV6-5 and TRBJ1-1; D is unresolved. This CDR3 reads CASSYQVDTEAFF. CDR3 DNA: TGTGCCAGCAGTTACCAGGTGGACACTGAAGCTTTCTTT.